The source of this T cell receptor beta chain is a study of identical twins. This clonotype was counted only a few times. Its target is not known. Study findings and constraints: Invariant MAIT and iNKT cells may have partly biased zero-insertion analyses.

TCRdb reprocessed the 5' RACE reads with MiXCR, giving one entry per CDR3 protein. Among approximately 250,000 distinct CDR3 sequences, under 8.5% were seen once, and the ten largest hold 13% to 15%. These data also formed part of another study, on T cells expressing NK-cell markers. From that second work: The authors derived TCR beta repertoires from sorted CD3+CD56+NKG2C+, CD3+CD56+NKG2C- and CD3+CD56-NKG2C+ T cells. Dominant NKG2C+ clonotypes were found to form about 1.0-7.0% of CD8+ T cells in about six donors. Whether expanded NKG2C+ T cell clones were HCMV-specific remained unclear.

The sequenced material came from CD8+ T cells sorted from blood. The clonotype originates from a young woman in good health.

The CDR3 is CASSLLAGGLDEQFF. CDR3 DNA sequence: TGTGCCAGCAGTTTACTAGCGGGAGGGTTAGATGAGCAGTTCTTC. V usage is TRBV27 and J usage is TRBJ2-1; 12 positions match TRBD2. The CDR3 totals 15 residues. Trimming removed 2 bases from V and 8 bases from J; junction bases left unmatched: 4. Per the germline V gene, CDR1 is MNHEY and CDR2 is SMNVEV (reference sequence).